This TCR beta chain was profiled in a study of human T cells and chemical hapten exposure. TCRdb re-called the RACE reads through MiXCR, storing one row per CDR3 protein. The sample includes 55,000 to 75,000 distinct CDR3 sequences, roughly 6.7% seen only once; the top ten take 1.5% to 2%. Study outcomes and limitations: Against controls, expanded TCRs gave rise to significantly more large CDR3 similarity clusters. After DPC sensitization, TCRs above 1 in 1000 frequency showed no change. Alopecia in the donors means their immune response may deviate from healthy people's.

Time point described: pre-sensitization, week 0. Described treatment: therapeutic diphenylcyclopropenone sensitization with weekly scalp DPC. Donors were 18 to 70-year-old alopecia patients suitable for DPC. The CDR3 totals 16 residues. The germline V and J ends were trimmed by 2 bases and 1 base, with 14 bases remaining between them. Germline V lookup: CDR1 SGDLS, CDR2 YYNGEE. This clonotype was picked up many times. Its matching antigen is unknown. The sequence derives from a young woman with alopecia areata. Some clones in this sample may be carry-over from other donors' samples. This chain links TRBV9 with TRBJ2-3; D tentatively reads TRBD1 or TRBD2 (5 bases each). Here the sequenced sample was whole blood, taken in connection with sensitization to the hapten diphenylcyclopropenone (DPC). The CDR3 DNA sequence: TGTGCCAGCAGCGTGCGCATAGGGACGGGCACAGATACGCAGTATTTT. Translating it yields CASSVRIGTGTDTQYF.